This T cell receptor beta chain derives from a study of Ad26.COV2.S vaccination and SARS-CoV-2 variants. The overall study: Donor had been placed in the Ad26.COV2.S arm of the COV1001 trial. Intramuscularly, Ad26.COV2.S was given either once or twice, 56 days apart.

As for treatment: roughly 19 received Ad26.COV2.S at low or high dose, single or two shots; a few received placebo; per-sample allocation not given. Sampling took place 63 days after the first vaccine or placebo injection. An Ad26 vector expressing Wuhan-strain SARS-CoV-2 spike constituted the vaccine. Note on this clone: The same CDR3 also results from other DNA sequences found in this sample.

The method was immunoSEQ multiplex PCR; TCRdb's version includes in-frame clones alone and lacks a portion of them. The sample includes about 220,000 clones, approximately 87% seen only once; the top ten take roughly a tenth. CDR1 is MNHEY and CDR2 is SMNVEV in the germline V gene (reference sequence). V lost 5 bases to trimming and J lost 0 bases, with 0 bases between them. The CDR3 sequence is 11 residues long. This chain links TRBV27 with TRBJ2-3; D ambiguous. The source material was peripheral blood, sampled in a trial of Ad26.COV2.S vaccine versus placebo. This sequence originates from a person between 18 and 59 years old who received the Ad26.COV2.S COVID-19 vaccine or a placebo. CDR3 DNA: TGTGCCAGCAGTAGCACAGATACGCAGTATTTT. Protein: CASSSTDTQYF.